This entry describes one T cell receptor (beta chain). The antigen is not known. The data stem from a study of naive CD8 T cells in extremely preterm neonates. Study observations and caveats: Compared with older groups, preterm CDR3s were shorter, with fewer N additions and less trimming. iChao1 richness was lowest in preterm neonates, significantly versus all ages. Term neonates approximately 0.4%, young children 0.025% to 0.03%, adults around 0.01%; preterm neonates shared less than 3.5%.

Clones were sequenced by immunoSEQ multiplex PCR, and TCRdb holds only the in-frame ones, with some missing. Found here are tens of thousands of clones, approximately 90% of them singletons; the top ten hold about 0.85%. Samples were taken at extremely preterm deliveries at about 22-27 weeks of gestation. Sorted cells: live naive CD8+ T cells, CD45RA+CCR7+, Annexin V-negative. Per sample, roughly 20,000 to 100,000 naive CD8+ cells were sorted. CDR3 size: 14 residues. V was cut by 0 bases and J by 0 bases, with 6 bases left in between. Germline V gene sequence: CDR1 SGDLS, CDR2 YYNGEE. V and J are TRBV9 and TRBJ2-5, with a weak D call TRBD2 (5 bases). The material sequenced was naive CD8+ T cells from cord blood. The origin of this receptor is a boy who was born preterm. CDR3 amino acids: CASSVADYQETQYF. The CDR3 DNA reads TGTGCCAGCAGCGTAGCGGACTACCAAGAGACCCAGTACTTC.